A selection of T cell receptor beta chains follows, all from one sample in a study of Graves' ophthalmopathy and Graves' hyperthyroidism. TCRdb redid the calling of the multiplex PCR reads with MiXCR, one entry per CDR3 protein. The table includes around 600,000 distinct CDR3 sequences, over 40% detected once. Material for sequencing was peripheral blood. Receptor source: an adult man with Graves' ophthalmopathy. CDR3s include the opening cysteine and the closing phenylalanine or tryptophan. A D gene is named only where the DNA matches it firmly. Part of the rows lack a size; the others show once, few, many or a class for expanded clones.

v_gene,j_gene,d_gene,abundance,CDR3nt,CDR3aa
TRBV7-9,TRBJ2-5,TRBD2,many,TGTGCCAGCAGCCACTCTAGCGGGCTCCCCAAGGAGACCCAGTACTTC,CASSHSSGLPKETQYF
TRBV24-1,TRBJ1-5,-,-,TGTGCCACCGGGGGCGCGAATCAGCCCCAGCATTTT,CATGGANQPQHF
TRBV19,TRBJ2-7,TRBD2,many,TGTGCCAGTAGCCCCGGCGGGGGAACGTCCTACGAGCAGTACTTC,CASSPGGGTSYEQYF
TRBV14,TRBJ1-6,-,-,TGTGCCAGCAGCCAAGGAGTCGGCAGCTCCTATAATTCACCCCTCCACTTT,CASSQGVGSSYNSPLHF
TRBV30,TRBJ2-7,TRBD2,-,TGTGCCTGGAGAACTAGCGGGACTAGCTCCTACGAGCAGTACTTC,CAWRTSGTSSYEQYF
TRBV7-9,TRBJ2-2,-,-,TGTGCCAGCGGGGTGGATAAGCTGTTTTTT,CASGVDKLFF
TRBV11-2,TRBJ1-1,TRBD1,-,TGTGTCAGCAGCTTGACAGGGGGCGGAACTGAAGCTTTCTTT,CVSSLTGGGTEAFF
TRBV5-1,TRBJ2-7,-,-,TGCGCCAGCAGCTTGGCCCCGGGCATGGATAGAGAGCAGTACTTC,CASSLAPGMDREQYF
TRBV6-1,TRBJ2-6,-,-,TGTGCCAGCAGTTACAGCAGGGCACCTACGGTTTGGGGGGCCAACGTCCTGACTTTC,CASSYSRAPTVWGANVLTF
TRBV20-1,TRBJ2-5,TRBD2,few,TGCAGTGCCCCCTGGCGGGGGGGCCAGGAGACCCAGTACTTC,CSAPWRGGQETQYF
TRBV18,TRBJ2-7,-,few,TGTGCCAGCTCACCACAGGGGAAGAGCTACGAGCAGTACTTC,CASSPQGKSYEQYF
TRBV2,TRBJ1-2,-,-,TGTGCTAGAGATGCAGGGTGGAACTATGGCTACACCTTC,CARDAGWNYGYTF
TRBV25-1,TRBJ1-4,TRBD1,-,TGTGCCAGCAGTGAAATAGGACAGGGGGACACTGAAGATGAAAAACTGTTTTTT,CASSEIGQGDTEDEKLFF
TRBV12-3/TRBV12-4,TRBJ2-7,-,-,TGTGCCAGCAGTTTCGGGGACTCGACCATCTACGAGCAGTGCTTC,CASSFGDSTIYEQCF
TRBV7-2,TRBJ1-6,-,-,TGTGCCAGCAGCTTAGCTTTAGGGACGGGTAATTCACCCCTCCACTTT,CASSLALGTGNSPLHF
TRBV7-8,TRBJ2-2,-,few,TGTGCCAGTCCACCCCCCCCGCCAGGGTTAAACACCGGGGAGCTGTTTTTT,CASPPPPPGLNTGELFF
TRBV3-1,TRBJ1-2,TRBD1,-,TGTGCCAGCAGCCAAGGAGACAGGGCAGATGGCTACACCTTC,CASSQGDRADGYTF
TRBV19,TRBJ2-2,TRBD2,-,TGTGCCAGCCTAGCGGGAGAGGAGACCGGGGAGCTGTTTTTT,CASLAGEETGELFF
TRBV20-1,TRBJ2-5,TRBD2,few,TGCAGTGCTAGACCAACCGGACTAGCGGGGGTTGGGTGGGAGACCCAGTACTTC,CSARPTGLAGVGWETQYF
TRBV2,TRBJ1-1,-,-,TGTGCCAGCAGCAGCCTGACAGTCAAGGGGGACACTGAAGCTTTCTTT,CASSSLTVKGDTEAFF
TRBV5-1,TRBJ1-2,TRBD1,many,TGCGCCAGCAGAACCGGACAGGGGGCGCAAGGCTATGGCTACACCTTC,CASRTGQGAQGYGYTF
TRBV9,TRBJ1-6,-,-,TGTGCCAGCAGCTTTTCATCCGCGAGCTCCTATAATTCACCCCTCCACTTT,CASSFSSASSYNSPLHF
TRBV14,TRBJ2-2,-,few,TGTGCCAGCAGCCACTACCCAGGGGTGAACACCGGGGAGCTGTTTTTT,CASSHYPGVNTGELFF
TRBV10-3,TRBJ1-3,-,-,TGTGCCAGCACCCCCGGGGGGGGCCCGAGCTCTGGAAACACCATATATTTT,CASTPGGGPSSGNTIYF
TRBV4-2,TRBJ2-7,TRBD1,few,TGTGCCAGCAGCTTGAAGCGGGACAGGGGAACCGAGCAGTACTTC,CASSLKRDRGTEQYF
TRBV2,TRBJ1-4,-,many,TGTGCCAGCAGTGAGGGCGGTCTACAGGAAAAACTGTTTTTT,CASSEGGLQEKLFF
TRBV12-3/TRBV12-4,TRBJ1-6,-,-,TGTGCCAGCAGTGCAAACTCCTATAATTCACCCCTCCACTTT,CASSANSYNSPLHF
TRBV12-3/TRBV12-4,TRBJ2-6,-,few,TGTGCCAGCAGAAGGCGCGGGCAGGGCCTCTCTGGGGCCAACGTCCTGACTTTC,CASRRRGQGLSGANVLTF
TRBV6-5,TRBJ2-5,TRBD2,many,TGTGCCAGCACCAAGCTAGCGGGGGGGACCCAGTACTTC,CASTKLAGGTQYF
TRBV10-2,TRBJ1-2,TRBD1,many,TGCGCCAGCAGTCCGGGACAGGGGACCTATGGCTACACCTTC,CASSPGQGTYGYTF
TRBV7-2,TRBJ2-7,TRBD2,-,TGCGCCAGCAGCCAAGATTTTCAGACTAGCGGGTTCTCCTACGAGCAGTACTTC,CASSQDFQTSGFSYEQYF
TRBV7-8,TRBJ2-7,TRBD1,many,TGTGCCAGCAGCTTGGACAGGGGGCTCGAGCAGTACTTC,CASSLDRGLEQYF